These 25 T cell receptor beta chains came from one sample sequenced in a study of Graves' ophthalmopathy and Graves' hyperthyroidism. Amplified material comprised TCR beta CDR3 regions derived from RNA transcripts. RT-PCR with HTBI primers came first, then second-round multiplex PCR. One entry per CDR3 protein, called by TCRdb with MiXCR from the multiplex PCR reads. The data show about 480,000 distinct CDR3 sequences, approximately 15% seen once. The sequencing sample was made of blood. Every receptor here comes from a woman aged 30 to 39 with Graves' ophthalmopathy.

Ten or more counts support this clonotype. The gene calls are TRBV10-3 and TRBJ2-7; TRBD1 matches 10 bases. The CDR3 spans 14 residues. After removal of 6 bases from V and 5 bases from J, the junction contained 7 bases not matched to a gene. CDR1 and CDR2 from the germline V gene are ENHRY and SYGVKD. The CDR3 nucleotides are TGTGCCATCAGGACCGGACAGGGGGGCCACGAGCAGTACTTC. Its protein product is CAIRTGQGGHEQYF.

This clonotype has a handful of counts. In DNA, the CDR3 is TGTGCCAGTAGCAAAGGACAGCTTAACTATGGCTACACCTTC. Translation: CASSKGQLNYGYTF. V and J are TRBV19 and TRBJ1-2; TRBD1 is a possible D gene (6 bases). The CDR3 spans 14 residues. CDR1 LNHDA and CDR2 SQIVND come from the germline V gene (reference sequence). Deletions cut 6 bases from V and 1 base from J, with 12 bases between.

This clonotype occurred many times. CDR3 region: CSVGQDLDQPQHF. For the CDR3, the DNA is TGCAGCGTAGGACAGGATCTAGATCAGCCCCAGCATTTT. The gene calls are TRBV29-1 and TRBJ1-5; 7 bases agree with TRBD1. CDR1 is SQVTM and CDR2 is ANQGSEA in the germline V gene. Losses at the gene ends were 6 bases for V and 5 bases for J; bases not matched to a gene: 7. This CDR3 contains 13 residues.

This clonotype has ten or more counts. Here the CDR3 DNA reads TGTGCCAGCAGCTTAGAGTCGACGGTGAACACTGAAGCTTTCTTT. It specifies CASSLESTVNTEAFF. This chain links TRBV7-9 with TRBJ1-1; D is undetermined. The V gene's germline CDR1 is SEHNR and CDR2 FQNEAQ (reference sequence). V was pared by 1 base and J by 0 bases, with 9 bases between. CDR3 size: 15 residues.

This clonotype was seen at least ten times. The CDR3 DNA follows: TGTGCCAGCAACTCGGGGGGTTCCTACGAGCAGTACTTC. Protein: CASNSGGSYEQYF. The chain carries TRBV7-2 and TRBJ2-7; 7 nucleotides agree with TRBD2. Germline V gene lookup returns CDR1 SGHTA and CDR2 FQGNSA. This CDR3 comprises 13 residues. The junction had 4 bases not matched to a gene; V was cut back by 7 bases and J by 1 base.

This clonotype was counted ten times or more. V and J are TRBV30 and TRBJ1-2; unclear D gene. The germline CDR1 and CDR2 sequences are GTSNPN and SVGIG (reference sequence). The CDR3 is 11 amino acids. V was shortened by 0 bases and J by 3 bases, with 2 bases between the two germline ends. Here the CDR3 reads CAWSVYYGYTF. DNA for the CDR3: TGTGCCTGGAGTGTCTACTATGGCTACACCTTC. The full variable domain, its missing parts supplied by reference TRBV30 and TRBJ1-2, is SQTIHQWPATLVQPVGSPLSLECTVEGTSNPNLYWYRQAAGRGLQLLFYSVGIGQISSEVPQNLSASRPQDRQFILSSKKLLLSDSGFYLCAWSVYYGYTFGSGTRLTVV.

This clonotype was picked up a small number of times. V gene TRBV6-5 combines with J gene TRBJ2-5; a possible D gene is TRBD1 (5 bases). Germline V gives CDR1 MNHEY, CDR2 SVGAGI. CDR3 size: 15 residues. V dropped 0 bases and J dropped 5 bases, with 13 bases sitting between them. The CDR3 coding sequence is TGTGCCAGCAGTTACTCAGGTTCAGGGTCGGAGACCCAGTACTTC. Amino acids: CASSYSGSGSETQYF.

Concerning this clonotype: A clone one base away is much larger, so this may be a read error. The CDR3 protein is CASSEEETGELFF. Here the CDR3 DNA reads TGTGCCAGCAGTGAAGAGGAAACCGGGGAGCTGTTTTTT. The J gene is TRBJ2-2, the V gene TRBV6-1, with unresolved D. V was cut by 1 base and J by 5 bases, with 5 bases left in between. Per germline, CDR1 MNHNS and CDR2 SASEGT. The CDR3 spans 13 residues.

This clonotype was counted ten times or more. The chain is built from TRBV2 and TRBJ1-1; D unclear. Germline CDR1 and CDR2: SNHLY and FYNNEI. V dropped 6 bases and J dropped 6 bases, with 14 bases sitting between them. CDR3 length: 13 residues. Written as DNA, the CDR3 is TGTGCCAGCAGCCAAAGCACAGTTTCTGAAGCTTTCTTT. Protein sequence: CASSQSTVSEAFF.

This clonotype was recorded many times. The chain links TRBV20-1 to TRBJ1-6, with D maybe TRBD1 (5 bases). In germline, CDR1 is DFQATT, CDR2 SNEGSKA (reference sequence). The V end lost 0 bases, the J end lost 4 bases, and 7 bases lay between the germline ends. The CDR3 extends over 14 amino acids. CDR3 DNA sequence: TGCAGTGCTAGAGAGCAGGGATATAATTCACCCCTCCACTTT. Protein product: CSAREQGYNSPLHF.

The table lists this clonotype with many counts. The chain couples TRBV11-2 to TRBJ2-7, with 7 bases identical to TRBD1. V shed 3 bases and J 2 bases; nucleotides not matched to a gene: 7. Per the germline V gene, CDR1 is SGHAT and CDR2 is FQNNGV. This CDR3 spans 15 amino acids. This CDR3 reads CASSLSPGGPYEQYF. The CDR3 DNA follows: TGTGCCAGCAGCTTGTCCCCAGGGGGACCCTACGAGCAGTACTTC.

There are many counts of this clonotype. This chain connects TRBV19 to TRBJ1-2; D is ambiguous. Per the germline V gene, CDR1 is LNHDA and CDR2 is SQIVND (reference sequence). Trimming pared 5 bases from V and 7 bases from J, leaving 17 bases between. There are 14 residues in the CDR3. The DNA for the CDR3 is TGTGCCAGTAGTGTCGCGAGGGTCTCTCGTGGCTACACCTTC. This encodes CASSVARVSRGYTF.

The table lists this clonotype with many counts. The CDR3 spells CASMDVSYEQYF. CDR3 DNA: TGTGCCAGTATGGACGTCTCCTACGAGCAGTACTTC. The chain is built from TRBV19 and TRBJ2-7; D is uncertain. This CDR3 is built from 12 residues. The germline CDR1 and CDR2 sequences are LNHDA and SQIVND (reference sequence). Trimming removed 7 bases at V and 0 bases at J, with 7 bases between.

This clonotype was recorded many times. This chain uses TRBV6-5 with TRBJ1-1; 8 nucleotides agree with TRBD1. Trimming at V came to 4 bases and at J to 1 base, leaving 8 bases not matched to a gene. CDR1 and CDR2 (germline): MNHEY, SVGAGI. This CDR3 has 16 amino acids. The DNA of the CDR3 is TGTGCCAGCAGTTCCCATGGACAGGGCCGGAACACTGAAGCTTTCTTT. This translates into CASSSHGQGRNTEAFF.

This clonotype was observed at least ten times. This chain joins TRBV6-1 and TRBJ1-6, with D unclear. Trimming took off 8 bases at V and 6 bases at J, with 14 bases between the two ends. Germline-derived CDR1 and CDR2 are MNHNS and SASEGT. The CDR3 sequence is 14 residues long. DNA for the CDR3: TGTGCCAGCTCCTACCAAAGGCTTAATTCACCCCTCCACTTT. It encodes CASSYQRLNSPLHF.

The rearrangement joins TRBV5-1 to TRBJ1-2; D uncertain. Per germline, CDR1 SGHRS and CDR2 YFSETQ. The CDR3 consists of 14 residues. V lost 4 bases and J 3 bases, leaving 13 bases between the germline ends. The CDR3 sequence is CASSPDGRYYGYTF. The CDR3 coding sequence is TGCGCCAGCAGCCCGGACGGCAGGTACTATGGCTACACCTTC.

This clonotype was counted many times. The chain is built from TRBV29-1 and TRBJ1-1; D gene unclear. CDR3 length: 13 residues. The germline CDR1 and CDR2 sequences are SQVTM and ANQGSEA. The ends were cut back, 8 bases at V and 0 bases at J, with 13 bases in the middle. DNA of the CDR3: TGCAGCTTCAGGACGGTCTTGAACACTGAAGCTTTCTTT. It is translated as CSFRTVLNTEAFF.

In this sample, this clonotype turned up many times. This rearrangement joins TRBV12-3 or TRBV12-4 to TRBJ1-6; TRBD1 is a possible D gene (5 bases). Trimming shortened V by 1 base and J by 8 bases, and 27 bases separated the two germline ends. The CDR3 spans 20 residues. The CDR3 protein is CASSLGGLGRLRREDSPLHF. The CDR3 nucleotides are TGTGCCAGCAGTTTAGGCGGCTTGGGACGCCTCCGGCGAGAAGATTCACCCCTCCACTTT.

The sample holds many counts of this clonotype. CDR3 bases: TGTGCCATCAGTGAGTCGGCAGATGGCTACACCTTC. Its protein product is CAISESADGYTF. The chain combines TRBV10-3 with TRBJ1-2; D is unclear. The CDR3 runs 12 residues. V shed 0 bases and J shed 6 bases, with 5 bases lying between them. Germline CDR1 ENHRY, CDR2 SYGVKD.

This clonotype was picked up one time. The V gene is TRBV7-3, the J gene TRBJ2-7; 14 bases align to TRBD2. Germline V gene sequence: CDR1 SGHTA, CDR2 FQGTGA. The CDR3 is made up of 17 amino acids. Unmatched junction bases numbered 7, after V lost 2 bases and J lost 4 bases. The CDR3 DNA follows: TGTGCCAGCAGCTTATACGGACTAGCGGGGGGTTTATACGAGCAGTACTTC. This encodes CASSLYGLAGGLYEQYF.

This clonotype came up many times. The CDR3 nucleotides read TGCGCCAGCAGATGGGCAGGGGCGTACGAGCAGTACTTC. Translated: CASRWAGAYEQYF. This sequence joins TRBV5-1 and TRBJ2-7; D might be TRBD1 (6 bases). Looked up from germline, CDR1 is SGHRS and CDR2 is YFSETQ. V was trimmed by 5 bases and J by 4 bases, leaving 13 bases between them. CDR3 length: 13 residues.

This clonotype was found many times. The chain combines TRBV9 with TRBJ2-6, with D perhaps TRBD1 (6 bases). This CDR3 comprises 15 residues. Germline lookup yields CDR1 SGDLS and CDR2 YYNGEE. Trimming removed 4 bases from V and 4 bases from J, with 12 bases in between. CDR3 sequence reads: CASSSGHSGANVLTF. The CDR3 region has the DNA TGTGCCAGCAGCTCGGGACATTCGGGGGCCAACGTCCTGACTTTC.

The V call is TRBV15, the J call TRBJ1-2; weak D call: TRBD1 (6 bases). Germline V gene sequence: CDR1 LNHNV, CDR2 YYDKDF (reference sequence). This CDR3 has 18 residues. V was cut by 3 bases and J by 2 bases, with 22 bases left in between. CDR3: CATSSRGTHSLTNYGYTF. In nucleotides, the CDR3 is TGTGCCACCAGCAGTAGGGGGACACATTCCCTAACCAACTATGGCTACACCTTC.

This clonotype was seen at least ten times. The chain recombines TRBV6-5 with TRBJ1-3, with D possibly TRBD1 on 5 matching bases. Germline CDR1 and CDR2: MNHEY and SVGAGI. The CDR3 loop spans 13 amino acids. V lost 8 bases, J lost 0 bases, and 8 bases lay in between. The chain's CDR3 is CASVRDSGNTIYF. Here the CDR3 DNA reads TGTGCCAGCGTCAGGGACTCTGGAAACACCATATATTTT.

This clonotype came up many times. V usage is TRBV12-3 or TRBV12-4 and J usage is TRBJ1-5, with TRBD1 matching over 7 bases. This CDR3 is built from 14 residues. With 3 bases clipped from V and 4 bases from J, the junction kept 3 bases outside the gene matches. The CDR3 reads CASSLQTGNQPQHF. The CDR3 DNA sequence: TGTGCCAGCAGTTTGCAGACAGGGAATCAGCCCCAGCATTTT.